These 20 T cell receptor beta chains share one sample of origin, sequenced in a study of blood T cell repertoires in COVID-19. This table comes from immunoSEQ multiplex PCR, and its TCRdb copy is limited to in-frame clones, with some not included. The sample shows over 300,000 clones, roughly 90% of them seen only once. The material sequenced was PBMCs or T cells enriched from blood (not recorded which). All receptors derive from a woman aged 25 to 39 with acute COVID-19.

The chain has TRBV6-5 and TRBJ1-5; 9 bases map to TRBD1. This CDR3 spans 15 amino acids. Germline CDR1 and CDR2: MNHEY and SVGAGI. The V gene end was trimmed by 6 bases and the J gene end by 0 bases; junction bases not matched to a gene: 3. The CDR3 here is CASRGQGNSNQPQHF. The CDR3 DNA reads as TGTGCCAGCAGGGGACAGGGCAATAGCAATCAGCCCCAGCATTTT.

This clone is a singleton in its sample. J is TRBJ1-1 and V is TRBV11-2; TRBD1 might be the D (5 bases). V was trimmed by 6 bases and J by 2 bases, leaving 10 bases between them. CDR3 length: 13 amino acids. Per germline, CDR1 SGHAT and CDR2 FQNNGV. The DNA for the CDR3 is TGTGCCAGCAGTTCGACAGTTAACACTGAAGCTTTCTTT. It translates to CASSSTVNTEAFF. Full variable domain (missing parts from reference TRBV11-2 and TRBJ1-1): EAGVAQSPRYKIIEKRQSVAFWCNPISGHATLYWYQQILGQGPKLLIQFQNNGVVDDSQLPKDRFSAERLKGVDSTLKIQPAKLEDSAVYLCASSSTVNTEAFFGQGTRLTVV.

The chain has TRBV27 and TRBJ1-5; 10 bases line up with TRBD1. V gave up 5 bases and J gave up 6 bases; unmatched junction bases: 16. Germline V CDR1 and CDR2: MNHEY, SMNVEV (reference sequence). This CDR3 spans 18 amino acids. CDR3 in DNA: TGTGCCAGCAGTCCCGGAATCTCCGGGACAGGGGTCAGTCAGCCCCAGCATTTT. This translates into CASSPGISGTGVSQPQHF.

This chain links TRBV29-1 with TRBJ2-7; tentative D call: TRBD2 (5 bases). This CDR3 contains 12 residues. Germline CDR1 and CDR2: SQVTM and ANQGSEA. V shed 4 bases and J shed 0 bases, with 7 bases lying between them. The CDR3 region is CSVAGSSYEQYF. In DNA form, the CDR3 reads TGCAGCGTTGCGGGGAGCTCCTACGAGCAGTACTTC.

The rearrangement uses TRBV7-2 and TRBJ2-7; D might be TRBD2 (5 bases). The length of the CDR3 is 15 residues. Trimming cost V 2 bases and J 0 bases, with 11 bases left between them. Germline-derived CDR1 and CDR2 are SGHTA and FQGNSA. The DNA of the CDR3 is TGTGCCAGCAGCTTAATGACGGGAAGCTCCTACGAGCAGTACTTC. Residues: CASSLMTGSSYEQYF.

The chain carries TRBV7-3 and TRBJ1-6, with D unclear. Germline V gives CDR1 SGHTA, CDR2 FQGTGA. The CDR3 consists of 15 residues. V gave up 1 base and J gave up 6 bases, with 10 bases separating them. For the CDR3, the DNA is TGTGCCAGCAGCTTAAACAGATTCGGTAATTCACCCCTCCACTTT. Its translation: CASSLNRFGNSPLHF.

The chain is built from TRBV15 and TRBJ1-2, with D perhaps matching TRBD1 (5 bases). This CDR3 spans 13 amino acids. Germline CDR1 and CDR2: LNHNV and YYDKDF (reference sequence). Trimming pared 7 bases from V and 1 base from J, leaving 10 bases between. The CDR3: CATMGQLNYGYTF. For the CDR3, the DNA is TGTGCCACCATGGGGCAACTTAACTATGGCTACACCTTC.

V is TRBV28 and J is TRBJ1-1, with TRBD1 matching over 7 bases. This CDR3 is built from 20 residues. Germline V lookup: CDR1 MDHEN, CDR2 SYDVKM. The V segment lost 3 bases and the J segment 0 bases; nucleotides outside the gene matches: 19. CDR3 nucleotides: TGTGCCAGCAGTTTTTGGCCCCTTGGCGGGACAGAACTTATGAACACTGAAGCTTTCTTT. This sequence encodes CASSFWPLGGTELMNTEAFF.

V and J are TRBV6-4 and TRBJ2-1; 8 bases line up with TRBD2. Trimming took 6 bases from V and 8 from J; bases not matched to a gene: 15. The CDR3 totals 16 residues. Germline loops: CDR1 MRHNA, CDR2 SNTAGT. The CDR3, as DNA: TGTGCCAGCAGCGAGGATGGATCCGGGGGGGCATATGAGCAGTTCTTC. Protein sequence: CASSEDGSGGAYEQFF.

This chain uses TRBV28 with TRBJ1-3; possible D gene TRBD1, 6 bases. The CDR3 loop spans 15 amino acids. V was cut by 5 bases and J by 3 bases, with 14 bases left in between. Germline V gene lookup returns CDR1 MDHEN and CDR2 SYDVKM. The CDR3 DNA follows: TGTGCCAGCAGTCGGGCGGGGGCCAGTGGAAACACCATATATTTT. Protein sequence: CASSRAGASGNTIYF.

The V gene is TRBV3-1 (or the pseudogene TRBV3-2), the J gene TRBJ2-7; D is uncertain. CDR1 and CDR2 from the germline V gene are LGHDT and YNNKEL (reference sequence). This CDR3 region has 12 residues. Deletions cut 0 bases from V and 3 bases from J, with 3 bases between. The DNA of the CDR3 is TGTGCCAGCAGCCAAGACCTCTACGAGCAGTACTTC. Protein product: CASSQDLYEQYF.

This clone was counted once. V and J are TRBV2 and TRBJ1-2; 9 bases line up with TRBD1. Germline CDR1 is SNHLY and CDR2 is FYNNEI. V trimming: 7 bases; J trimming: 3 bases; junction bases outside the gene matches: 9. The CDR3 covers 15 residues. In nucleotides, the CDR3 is TGTGCCAGCAAAGAGGGACAGGGCTTATACTATGGCTACACCTTC. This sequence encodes CASKEGQGLYYGYTF. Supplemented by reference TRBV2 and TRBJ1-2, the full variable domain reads EPEVTQTPSHQVTQMGQEVILRCVPISNHLYFYWYRQILGQKVEFLVSFYNNEISEKSEIFDDQFSVERPDGSNFTLKIRSTKLEDSAMYFCASKEGQGLYYGYTFGSGTRLTVV.

The CDR3 coding sequence is TGTGCCAGCAGCCCCTTAGGGGGGGGGATAATGAACACTGAAGCTTTCTTT. It translates to CASSPLGGGIMNTEAFF. The V call is TRBV5-4, the J call TRBJ1-1; D possibly corresponds to TRBD1 (6 bases). Germline lookup yields CDR1 SGHNT and CDR2 YYREEE (reference sequence). Trimming left V 4 bases short and J 0 bases short, with 19 bases between. The CDR3 runs 17 residues.

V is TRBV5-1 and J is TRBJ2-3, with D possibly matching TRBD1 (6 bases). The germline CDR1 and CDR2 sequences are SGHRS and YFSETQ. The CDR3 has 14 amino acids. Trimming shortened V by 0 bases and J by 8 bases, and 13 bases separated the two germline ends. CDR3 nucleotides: TGCGCCAGCAGCTTGGGGACAGCCCAGGGTACGCAGTATTTT. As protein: CASSLGTAQGTQYF.

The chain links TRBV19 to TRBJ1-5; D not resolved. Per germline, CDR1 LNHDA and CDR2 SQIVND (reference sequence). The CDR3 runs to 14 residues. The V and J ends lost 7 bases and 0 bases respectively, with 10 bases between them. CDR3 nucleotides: TGTGCCAGTACCCGAGAATTTAGCAATCAGCCCCAGCATTTT. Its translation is CASTREFSNQPQHF.

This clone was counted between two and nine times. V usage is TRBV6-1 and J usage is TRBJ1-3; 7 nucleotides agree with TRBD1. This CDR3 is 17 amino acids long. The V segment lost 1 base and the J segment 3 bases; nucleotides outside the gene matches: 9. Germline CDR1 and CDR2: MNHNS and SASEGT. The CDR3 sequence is CASSEGPTGLFGNTIYF. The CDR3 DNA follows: TGTGCCAGCAGTGAAGGCCCGACAGGGCTCTTTGGAAACACCATATATTTT.

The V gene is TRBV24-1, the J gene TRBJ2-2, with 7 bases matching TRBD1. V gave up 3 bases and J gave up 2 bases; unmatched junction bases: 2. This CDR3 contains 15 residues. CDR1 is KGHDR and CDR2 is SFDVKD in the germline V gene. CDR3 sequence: CATSDEGANTGELFF. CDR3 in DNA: TGTGCCACCAGTGATGAGGGGGCAAACACCGGGGAGCTGTTTTTT.

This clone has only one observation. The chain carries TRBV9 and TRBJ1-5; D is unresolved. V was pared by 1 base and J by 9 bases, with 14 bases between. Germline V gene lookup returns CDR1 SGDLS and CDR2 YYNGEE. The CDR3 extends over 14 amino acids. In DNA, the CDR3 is TGTGCCAGCAGCGTATACGAGGGTCCAGGGCCCCAGCATTTT. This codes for CASSVYEGPGPQHF.

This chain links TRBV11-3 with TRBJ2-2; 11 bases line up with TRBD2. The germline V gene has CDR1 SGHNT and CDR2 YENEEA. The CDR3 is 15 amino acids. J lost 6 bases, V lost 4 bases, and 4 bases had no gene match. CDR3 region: CASSSGLADPGELFF. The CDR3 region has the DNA TGTGCCAGCAGCTCGGGACTAGCGGATCCCGGGGAGCTGTTTTTT.

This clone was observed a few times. The CDR3 sequence is CASRAMTGSDGYTF. The CDR3 DNA reads TGTGCCAGCAGAGCTATGACGGGGAGCGATGGCTACACCTTC. The V and J genes are TRBV21-1 and TRBJ1-2. TRBV21-1 is assigned pseudogene status. The length of the CDR3 is 14 residues.